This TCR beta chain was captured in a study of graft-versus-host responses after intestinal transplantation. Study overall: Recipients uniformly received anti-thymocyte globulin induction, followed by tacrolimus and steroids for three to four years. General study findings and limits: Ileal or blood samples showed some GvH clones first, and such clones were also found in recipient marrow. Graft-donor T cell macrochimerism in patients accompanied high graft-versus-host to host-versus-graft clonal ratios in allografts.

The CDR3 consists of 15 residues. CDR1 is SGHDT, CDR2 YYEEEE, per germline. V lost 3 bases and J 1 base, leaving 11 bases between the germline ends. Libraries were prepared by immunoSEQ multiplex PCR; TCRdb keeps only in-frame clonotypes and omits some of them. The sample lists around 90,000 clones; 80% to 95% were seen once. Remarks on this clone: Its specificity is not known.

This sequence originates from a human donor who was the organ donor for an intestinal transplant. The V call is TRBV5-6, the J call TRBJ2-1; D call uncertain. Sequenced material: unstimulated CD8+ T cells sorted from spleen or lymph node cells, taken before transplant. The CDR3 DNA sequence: TGTGCCAGCAGCTGGAACCCAGGTTCCTACAATGAGCAGTTCTTC. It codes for CASSWNPGSYNEQFF.